Listed below are T cell receptor beta chains from one sample, sequenced in a study of blood T cell repertoires in COVID-19. Generated by immunoSEQ multiplex PCR, the TCRdb table keeps only in-frame clones and is missing some. The data contain 200,000 or so clones, roughly 80% of them singletons. Sequenced sample: peripheral blood. These receptors all come from a woman aged 30 to 39 with acute or convalescent COVID-19. CDR3s include the opening cysteine and the closing phenylalanine or tryptophan. D genes are given only for firm matches. The size field is filled for only some rows; it gives once, few, many or a size class.

>TRBV6-2/TRBV6-3|TRBJ1-2|TRBD1|.
TGTGCCAGCAGTTACTCACTGGGACAGGCGAAATCCGACTATGGCTACACCTTC
CASSYSLGQAKSDYGYTF
>TRBV27|TRBJ1-2|TRBD1|.
TGTGCCAGCAGTTTAAGGGACAGGGGTTTCTATGGCTACACCTTC
CASSLRDRGFYGYTF
>TRBV28|TRBJ2-1|.|.
TGTGCCAGCAGTCCCATCCCGGTGAGCCTGAATGAGCAGTTCTTC
CASSPIPVSLNEQFF
>TRBV6-5|TRBJ2-7|TRBD1|once
TGTGCCAGCGGGACAGGGTACAACGAGCAGTACTTC
CASGTGYNEQYF
>TRBV28|TRBJ1-4|.|.
TGTGCCAGCAGTTTAAGGCTCGCGGCTAATAATGAAAAACTGTTTTTT
CASSLRLAANNEKLFF
>TRBV27|TRBJ2-3|.|.
TGTGCCAGCAGTTACACAGGGACGGGCACAGATACGCAGTATTTT
CASSYTGTGTDTQYF
>TRBV11-3|TRBJ2-1|.|few
TGTGCCAGCAGTCCCACCGGGGGCTACAATGAGCAGTTCTTC
CASSPTGGYNEQFF
>TRBV28|TRBJ1-2|.|.
TGTGCCAGCAGTTTGGGGGGTCTCTATGGCTACACCTTC
CASSLGGLYGYTF
>TRBV6-5|TRBJ1-3|TRBD1|.
TGTGCCAGCAAACGGACAGGGTCCGGAAACACCATATATTTT
CASKRTGSGNTIYF
>TRBV19|TRBJ1-1|.|.
TGTGCCAGTAGTATTACCGGGGTCGGGACTGAAGCTTTCTTT
CASSITGVGTEAFF
>TRBV12-3/TRBV12-4|TRBJ2-5|.|.
TGTGCCAGCGGTGCTAGCTTGGAGACCCAGTACTTC
CASGASLETQYF
>TRBV28|TRBJ1-2|.|.
TGTGCCAGCATTAAGGGAGGCTATGGCTACACCTTC
CASIKGGYGYTF
>TRBV24-1|TRBJ1-1|.|.
TGTGCCACCAGTGATTTTAGGGGGGAAGCTTTCTTT
CATSDFRGEAFF
>TRBV24-1|TRBJ2-1|.|.
TGTGCCACCAGTGATCCGGCCGGGGGCAATGAGCAGTTCTTC
CATSDPAGGNEQFF
>TRBV7-8|TRBJ1-2|.|.
TGTGCCAGCAGCCCCACGGGTTTTTCGGGCTATGGCTACACCTTC
CASSPTGFSGYGYTF
>TRBV9|TRBJ1-6|.|.
TGTGCCAGCAGCGACTCCTCCTATAATTCACCCCTCCACTTT
CASSDSSYNSPLHF
>TRBV7-9|TRBJ1-2|.|.
TGTGCCAGCAGCTTAGCCGACTATGGCTACACCTTC
CASSLADYGYTF
>TRBV29-1|TRBJ2-5|.|.
TGCAGCGTGCGACCAGGGGTCCAAGAGACCCAGTACTTC
CSVRPGVQETQYF
>TRBV11-2|TRBJ2-3|TRBD1|.
TGTGCCAGCAGCTTCGACAGGGGGGAAGATACGCAGTATTTT
CASSFDRGEDTQYF
>TRBV27|TRBJ2-7|.|.
TGTGCCAGTTCAGGGGGGTTCGAGCAGTACTTC
CASSGGFEQYF
>TRBV5-6|TRBJ1-2|.|.
TGTGCCAGCAGCTTGGCCGAGAGAGGCCCTTACTATGGCTACACCTTC
CASSLAERGPYYGYTF
>TRBV13|TRBJ2-1|.|.
TGTGCCAGCAGCTTAGTGGCCTTTACGAAAAATGAGCAGTTCTTC
CASSLVAFTKNEQFF
>TRBV27|TRBJ2-7|TRBD1|.
TGTGCCAGCAGTTCGACAGGGGGGTACGAGCAGTACTTC
CASSSTGGYEQYF
>TRBV9|TRBJ1-2|.|.
TGTGCCAGCAGCGTAGGGGCGAACTATGGCTACACCTTC
CASSVGANYGYTF
>TRBV28|TRBJ1-2|.|.
TGTGCCAGCACCCCCCCCCAGGCCTATGGCTACACCTTC
CASTPPQAYGYTF
>TRBV3-1/TRBV3-2|TRBJ2-2|TRBD2|.
TGTGCCAGCAGTCGCCCTAGCGGGGGGTCCACCGGGGAGCTGTTTTTT
CASSRPSGGSTGELFF
>TRBV30|TRBJ1-2|TRBD1|.
TGTGCCTGGAGTGGACCTTCACAGGGGATTCGCTATGGCTACACCTTC
CAWSGPSQGIRYGYTF
>TRBV28|TRBJ2-7|.|.
TGTGCCAGCAGTAAGGCGGGAAGGGTCTACGAGCAGTACTTC
CASSKAGRVYEQYF